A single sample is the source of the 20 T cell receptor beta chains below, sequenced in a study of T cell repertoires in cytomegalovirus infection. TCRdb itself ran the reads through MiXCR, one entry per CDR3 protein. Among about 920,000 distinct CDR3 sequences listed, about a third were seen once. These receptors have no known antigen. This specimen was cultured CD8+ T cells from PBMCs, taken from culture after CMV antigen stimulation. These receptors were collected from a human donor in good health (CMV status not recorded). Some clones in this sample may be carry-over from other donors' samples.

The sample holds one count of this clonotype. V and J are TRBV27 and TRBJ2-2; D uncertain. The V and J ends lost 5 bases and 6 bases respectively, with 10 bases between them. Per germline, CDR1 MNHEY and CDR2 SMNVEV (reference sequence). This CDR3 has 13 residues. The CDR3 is CASSPLSAGELFF. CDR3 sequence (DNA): TGTGCCAGCAGTCCGCTAAGTGCCGGGGAGCTGTTTTTT.

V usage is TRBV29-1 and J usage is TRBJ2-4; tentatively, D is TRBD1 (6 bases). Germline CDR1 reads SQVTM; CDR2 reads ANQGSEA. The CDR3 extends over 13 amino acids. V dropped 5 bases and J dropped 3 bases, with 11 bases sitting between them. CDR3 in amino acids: CSVLAQGKNIQYF. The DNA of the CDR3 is TGCAGCGTTTTGGCACAGGGCAAAAACATTCAGTACTTC.

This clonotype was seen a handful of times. CDR3 protein: CASSPSAGYPEAFF. The CDR3 DNA reads TGTGCCAGCAGCCCAAGTGCAGGGTATCCTGAAGCTTTCTTT. The chain joins TRBV7-6 to TRBJ1-1; D might be TRBD1 (5 bases). Trimming stripped 5 bases from V and 6 bases from J, with 16 bases between. Looked up from germline, CDR1 is SGHVS and CDR2 is FNYEAQ. The CDR3 is 14 residues long.

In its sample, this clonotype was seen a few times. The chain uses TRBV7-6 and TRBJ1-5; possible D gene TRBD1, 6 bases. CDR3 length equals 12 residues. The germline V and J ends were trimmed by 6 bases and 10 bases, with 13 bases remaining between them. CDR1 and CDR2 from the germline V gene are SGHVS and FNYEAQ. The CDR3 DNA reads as TGTGCCAGCAGTCCGGGAGGGGGACCCCAGCATTTT. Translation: CASSPGGGPQHF.

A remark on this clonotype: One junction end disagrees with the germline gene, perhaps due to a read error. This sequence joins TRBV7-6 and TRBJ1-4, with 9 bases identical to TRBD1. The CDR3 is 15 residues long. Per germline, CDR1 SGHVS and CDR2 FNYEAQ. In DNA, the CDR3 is TGTGTCAGCAGCAGGTCCGGGACAGGGAATGAAAAACTGTTTTTT. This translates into CVSSRSGTGNEKLFF. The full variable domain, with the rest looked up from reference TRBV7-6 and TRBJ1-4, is GAGVSQSPRYKVTKRGQDVALRCDPISGHVSLYWYRQALGQGPEFLTYFNYEAQQDKSGLPNDRFSAERPEGSISTLTIQRTEQRDSAMYRCVSSRSGTGNEKLFFGSGTQLSVL.

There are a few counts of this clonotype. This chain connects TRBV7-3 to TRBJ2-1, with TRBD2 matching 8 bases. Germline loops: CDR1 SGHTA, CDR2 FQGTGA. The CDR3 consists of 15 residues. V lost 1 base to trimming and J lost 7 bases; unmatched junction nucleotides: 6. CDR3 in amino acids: CASSLIGGGLNEQFF. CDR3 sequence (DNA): TGTGCCAGCAGCTTAATTGGCGGGGGGCTGAATGAGCAGTTCTTC.

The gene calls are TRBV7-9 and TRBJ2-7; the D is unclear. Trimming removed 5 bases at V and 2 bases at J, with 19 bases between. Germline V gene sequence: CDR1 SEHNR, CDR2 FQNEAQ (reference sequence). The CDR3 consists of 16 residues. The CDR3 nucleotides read TGTGCCAGCAGCCCCCAGGTGTGGAACCCACCCTACGAGCAGTACTTC. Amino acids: CASSPQVWNPPYEQYF.

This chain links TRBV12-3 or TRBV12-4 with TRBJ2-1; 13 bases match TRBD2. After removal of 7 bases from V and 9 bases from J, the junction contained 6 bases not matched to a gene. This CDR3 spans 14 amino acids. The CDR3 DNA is TGTGCCAGCACCGAACTAGCGGGGGGGCCTGAGCAGTTCTTC. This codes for CASTELAGGPEQFF.

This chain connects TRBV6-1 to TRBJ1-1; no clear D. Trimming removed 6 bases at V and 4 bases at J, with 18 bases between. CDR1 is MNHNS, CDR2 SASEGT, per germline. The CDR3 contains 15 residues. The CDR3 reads CASSGPRKISTEAFF. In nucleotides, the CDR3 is TGTGCCAGCAGCGGCCCACGAAAGATAAGCACTGAAGCTTTCTTT.

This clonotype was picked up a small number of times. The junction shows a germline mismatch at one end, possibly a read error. The CDR3 is CASSPGQPDAFF. The CDR3 DNA sequence: TGTGCCAGCAGCCCTGGACAGCCTGACGCTTTCTTT. The chain joins TRBV7-8 to TRBJ1-1, with a tentative D call TRBD1 (6 bases). The CDR3 is 12 amino acids. Germline V lookup: CDR1 SGHVS, CDR2 FQNEAQ.

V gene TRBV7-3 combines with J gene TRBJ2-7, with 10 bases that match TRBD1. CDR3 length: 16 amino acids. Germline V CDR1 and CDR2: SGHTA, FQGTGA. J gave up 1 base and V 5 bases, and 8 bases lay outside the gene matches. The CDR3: CASSPSRDRGSYEQYV. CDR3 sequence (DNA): TGTGCCAGCAGCCCGAGCCGGGACAGGGGTTCCTACGAGCAGTACGTC.

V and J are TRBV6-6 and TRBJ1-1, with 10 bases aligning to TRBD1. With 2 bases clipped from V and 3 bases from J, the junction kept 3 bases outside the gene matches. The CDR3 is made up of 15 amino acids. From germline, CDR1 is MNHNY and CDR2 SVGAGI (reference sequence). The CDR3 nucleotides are TGTGCCAGCAGTTACCGACAGGGGGCGTACACTGAAGCTTTCTTT. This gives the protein CASSYRQGAYTEAFF.

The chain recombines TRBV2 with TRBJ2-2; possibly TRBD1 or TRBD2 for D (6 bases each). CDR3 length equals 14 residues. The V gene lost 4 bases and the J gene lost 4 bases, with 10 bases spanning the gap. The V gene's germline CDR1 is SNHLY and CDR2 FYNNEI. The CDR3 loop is CASSVWGATGELFF. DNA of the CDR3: TGTGCCAGCAGTGTTTGGGGGGCCACCGGGGAGCTGTTTTTT.

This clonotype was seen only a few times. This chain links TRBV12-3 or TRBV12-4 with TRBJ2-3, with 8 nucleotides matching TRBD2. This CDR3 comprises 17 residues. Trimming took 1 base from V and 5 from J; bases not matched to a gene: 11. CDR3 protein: CASSLGSWRGVEDTQYF. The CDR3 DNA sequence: TGTGCCAGCAGTTTAGGGTCCTGGCGGGGGGTCGAAGATACGCAGTATTTT.

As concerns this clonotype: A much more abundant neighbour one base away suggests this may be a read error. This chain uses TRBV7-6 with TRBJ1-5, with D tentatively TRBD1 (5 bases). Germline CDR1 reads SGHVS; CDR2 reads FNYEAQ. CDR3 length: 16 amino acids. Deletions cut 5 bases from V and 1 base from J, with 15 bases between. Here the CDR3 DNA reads TGTGCCAGCAGCACAATAACTGGGGGGAGCAATCAGCCCCAGCATTTT. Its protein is CASSTITGGSNQPQHF. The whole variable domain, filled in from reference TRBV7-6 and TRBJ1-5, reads GAGVSQSPRYKVTKRGQDVALRCDPISGHVSLYWYRQALGQGPEFLTYFNYEAQQDKSGLPNDRFSAERPEGSISTLTIQRTEQRDSAMYRCASSTITGGSNQPQHFGDGTRLSIL.

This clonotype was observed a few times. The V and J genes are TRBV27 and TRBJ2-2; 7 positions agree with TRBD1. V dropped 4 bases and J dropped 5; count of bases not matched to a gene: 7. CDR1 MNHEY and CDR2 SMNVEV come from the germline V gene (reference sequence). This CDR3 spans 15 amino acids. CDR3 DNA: TGTGCCAGCAGTTACAACAGGGGTGGGACCGGGGAGCTGTTTTTT. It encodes CASSYNRGGTGELFF.

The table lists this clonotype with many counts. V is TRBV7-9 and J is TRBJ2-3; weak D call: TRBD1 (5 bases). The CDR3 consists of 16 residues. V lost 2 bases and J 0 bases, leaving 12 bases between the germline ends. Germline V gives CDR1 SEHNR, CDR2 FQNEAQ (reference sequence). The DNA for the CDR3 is TGTGCCAGCAGCTTAACACCGACAGCTAGCACAGATACGCAGTATTTT. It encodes CASSLTPTASTDTQYF.

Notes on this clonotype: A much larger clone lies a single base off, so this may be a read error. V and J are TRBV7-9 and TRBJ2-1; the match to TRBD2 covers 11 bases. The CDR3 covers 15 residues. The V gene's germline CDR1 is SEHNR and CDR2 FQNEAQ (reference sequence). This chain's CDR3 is CASMELAGGYNKQFF. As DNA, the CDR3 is TGTGCCAGCATGGAGCTAGCGGGGGGTTACAATAAGCAGTTCTTC.

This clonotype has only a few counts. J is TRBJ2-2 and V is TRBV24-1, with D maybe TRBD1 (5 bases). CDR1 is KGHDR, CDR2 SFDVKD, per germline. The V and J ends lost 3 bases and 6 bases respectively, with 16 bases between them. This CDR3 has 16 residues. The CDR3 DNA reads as TGTGCCACCAGTGATCCCAGACAGTTCAGTGCCGGGGAGCTGTTTTTT. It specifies CATSDPRQFSAGELFF.

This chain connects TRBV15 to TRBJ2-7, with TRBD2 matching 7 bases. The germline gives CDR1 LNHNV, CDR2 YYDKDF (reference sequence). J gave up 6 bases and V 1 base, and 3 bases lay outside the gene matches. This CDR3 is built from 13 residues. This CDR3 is CATSRGGGTEQYV. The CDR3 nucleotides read TGTGCCACCAGCAGAGGGGGAGGGACCGAGCAGTACGTC.